The clone carrying this T cell receptor (beta chain) was seen only a few times. The record originates from a study of identical twins. MiXCR was run by TCRdb on the 5' RACE reads, yielding one entry per CDR3 protein. This sample has about 690,000 distinct CDR3 sequences, with 21% found just once. There are 15 residues in the CDR3. Germline-derived CDR1 and CDR2 are KGHSH and LQKENI. Trimming removed 5 bases from V and 1 base from J, with 14 bases in between. The same sample was also used in a study of T cells expressing NK-cell markers.

The rearrangement uses TRBV18 and TRBJ1-1, with D uncertain. The clonotype originates from a young woman in good health. The sample comprised PBMCs. The DNA for the CDR3 is TGTGCCAGCTCAACTGATATGATTGGGAACACTGAAGCTTTCTTT. Its translation: CASSTDMIGNTEAFF.